The clone carrying this T cell receptor beta chain was found once. From germline, CDR1 is GTSNPN and CDR2 SVGIG (reference sequence). The CDR3 extends over 17 amino acids. The V and J ends lost 2 bases and 0 bases respectively, with 20 bases between them. The sample belongs to a study of shared T cell receptors in the human thymus. Libraries were prepared by immunoSEQ multiplex PCR; TCRdb keeps only in-frame clonotypes and omits some of them. Among about 500,000 clones listed, around 78% were seen once. These same data were also listed under a study on human thymus T cells. From that second work: Healthy Finnish infants undergoing corrective surgery for congenital heart defects were used as donors.

This sequence originates from a boy younger than two with a congenital heart defect. Sequencing was performed on thymocytes. This chain joins TRBV30 and TRBJ2-7; possibly TRBD1 for D (6 bases). The DNA for the CDR3 is TGTGCCTGGAGTTGGGCAGGGGACCGGATCTACTCCTACGAGCAGTACTTC. The encoded protein is CAWSWAGDRIYSYEQYF.